What follows is one T cell receptor (beta chain) and its context. Profiling relied on immunoSEQ multiplex PCR, and the TCRdb table lists in-frame clones only, not all of them. The sample includes about 130,000 clones, more than 90% of them seen just once. The CDR3 has 19 residues. Germline CDR1 is SGHTA and CDR2 is FQGTGA. V shed 4 bases and J 0 bases; nucleotides not matched to a gene: 14. This entry is derived from a study of T cell responses to AZD1222 COVID-19 vaccine. The starting material was peripheral blood, obtained 28 days after the second AZD1222 dose. This clonotype was sampled from an adult who received the AZD1222 COVID-19 vaccine. The chain employs TRBV7-3 and TRBJ2-1, with TRBD1 matching 8 bases. The CDR3 sequence: CASSSSPRGRTSSYNEQFF. In nucleotides, the CDR3 is TGTGCCAGCAGCTCCTCACCCAGGGGGCGGACGAGCTCCTACAATGAGCAGTTCTTC.